This entry lists 8 T cell receptor beta chains sequenced from one sample in a study of post-analysis software for immune sequencing data. For these receptors, no antigen is known. Notes on the study in general: Comparison of patients with controls showed 4 to 6 TRBV segments more frequent in patients, TRBV5-6, TRBV5-1 and TRBV20-1 among them.

TCR beta cDNA libraries included unique molecular identifiers. TCRdb processed the PCR reads anew with MiXCR; each CDR3 protein has one entry. The sample yields 550,000 to 700,000 distinct CDR3 sequences, around 44% seen once. The sequenced material came from blood. These receptors were collected from a girl between 5 and 17 years old with multiple sclerosis.

CDR3 sequence reads: CSVWTGLVETQYF. CDR3 sequence (DNA): TGCAGCGTTTGGACAGGCCTCGTGGAGACCCAGTACTTC. The chain links TRBV29-1 to TRBJ2-7, with 7 bases that match TRBD1. The better agreement between TRBJ2-5 and the DNA end casts doubt on the J call. CDR1 is SQVTM and CDR2 is ANQGSEA in the germline V gene. The CDR3 extends over 13 amino acids.

This chain joins TRBV15 and TRBJ2-7; 7 nucleotides line up with TRBD1. The CDR3 is made up of 14 amino acids. The V gene end was trimmed by 0 bases and the J gene end by 3 bases; junction bases not matched to a gene: 2. Germline CDR1 LNHNV, CDR2 YYDKDF (reference sequence). DNA of the CDR3: TGTGCCACCAGCAGAGATGCAGGGGGCTACGAGCAGTACTTC. Its translation is CATSRDAGGYEQYF.

J is TRBJ2-7 and V is TRBV29-1, with D possibly being TRBD1 or TRBD2 (5 bases each). Germline V gene sequence: CDR1 SQVTM, CDR2 ANQGSEA. With 6 bases removed from V and 2 bases from J, the gap between germline ends came to 8 bases. This CDR3 comprises 11 residues. CDR3 protein: CSVGRPYEQYF. The CDR3 DNA reads as TGCAGCGTGGGACGGCCCTACGAGCAGTACTTC.

This clonotype was seen more than once but under ten times. The rearrangement joins TRBV6-5 to TRBJ2-1; D gene uncertain. Germline-derived CDR1 and CDR2 are MNHEY and SVGAGI. The CDR3 length is 13 residues. The V end lost 5 bases, the J end lost 5 bases, and 10 bases lay between the germline ends. CDR3 nucleotide sequence: TGTGCCAGCAGTACAAATGAGGACAATGAGCAGTTCTTC. It translates to CASSTNEDNEQFF.

The chain employs TRBV6-5 and TRBJ1-4; D is perhaps TRBD1 (5 bases). Germline assignment: CDR1 MNHEY and CDR2 SVGAGI. Trimming pared 5 bases from V and 1 base from J, leaving 5 bases between. The CDR3 is made up of 13 amino acids. This CDR3 is CASSGQTNEKLFF. The CDR3 nucleotides read TGTGCCAGCAGTGGACAAACTAATGAAAAACTGTTTTTT.

This sequence joins TRBV4-1 and TRBJ2-3, with D unresolved. V was clipped by 0 bases and J by 2 bases, with 18 bases between them. CDR3 length: 18 residues. Germline V CDR1 and CDR2: MGHRA, YSYEKL. CDR3 sequence reads: CASSQDESMRSHTDTQYF. The CDR3 nucleotides are TGCGCCAGCAGCCAAGATGAGTCCATGCGGAGCCACACAGATACGCAGTATTTT.

The V and J genes are TRBV20-1 and TRBJ2-4, with no clear D. The CDR3 has 11 amino acids. The V end was cut by 1 base, the J end by 13 bases, with 11 bases between. The germline V gene has CDR1 DFQATT and CDR2 SNEGSKA (reference sequence). CDR3 sequence reads: CSARADYVQYF. CDR3 in DNA: TGCAGTGCTAGAGCAGATTACGTGCAGTACTTC.

This clonotype turned up a few times. The gene calls are TRBV29-1 and TRBJ2-3; D is ambiguous. The V gene lost 6 bases and the J gene lost 4 bases, with 17 bases spanning the gap. Germline CDR1 reads SQVTM; CDR2 reads ANQGSEA. There are 14 residues in the CDR3. CDR3 region: CSVKALIVADTQYF. The CDR3 DNA reads as TGCAGCGTCAAGGCTTTAATTGTGGCAGATACGCAGTATTTT.